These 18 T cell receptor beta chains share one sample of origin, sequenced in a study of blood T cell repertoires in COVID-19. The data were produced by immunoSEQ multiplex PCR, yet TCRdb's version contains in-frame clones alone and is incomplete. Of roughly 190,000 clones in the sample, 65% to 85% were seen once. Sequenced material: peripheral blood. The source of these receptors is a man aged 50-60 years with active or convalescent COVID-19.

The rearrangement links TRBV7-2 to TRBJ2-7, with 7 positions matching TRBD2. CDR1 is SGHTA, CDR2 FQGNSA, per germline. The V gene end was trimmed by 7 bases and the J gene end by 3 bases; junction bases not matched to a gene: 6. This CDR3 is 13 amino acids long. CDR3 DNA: TGTGCCAGCACCTATCCGGGGGGCTACGAGCAGTACTTC. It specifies CASTYPGGYEQYF.

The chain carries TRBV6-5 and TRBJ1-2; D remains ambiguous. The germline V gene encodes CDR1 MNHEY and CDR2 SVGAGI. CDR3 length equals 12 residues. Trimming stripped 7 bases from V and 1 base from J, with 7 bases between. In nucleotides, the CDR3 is TGTGCCAGCACCTTCGTTAACTATGGCTACACCTTC. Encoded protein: CASTFVNYGYTF.

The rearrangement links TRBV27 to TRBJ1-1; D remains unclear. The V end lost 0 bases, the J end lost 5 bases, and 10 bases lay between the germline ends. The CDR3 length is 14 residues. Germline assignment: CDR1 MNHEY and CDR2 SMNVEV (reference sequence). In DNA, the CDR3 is TGTGCCAGCAGTTTATCACGCAGAGGGACTGAAGCTTTCTTT. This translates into CASSLSRRGTEAFF.

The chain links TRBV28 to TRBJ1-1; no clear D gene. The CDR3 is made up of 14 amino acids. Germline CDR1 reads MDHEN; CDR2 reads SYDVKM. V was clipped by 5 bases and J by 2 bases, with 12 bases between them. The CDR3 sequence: CASSTSAFNTEAFF. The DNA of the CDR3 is TGTGCCAGCAGTACAAGCGCATTTAACACTGAAGCTTTCTTT. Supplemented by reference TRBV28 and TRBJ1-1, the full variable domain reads DVKVTQSSRYLVKRTGEKVFLECVQDMDHENMFWYRQDPGLGLRLIYFSYDVKMKEKGDIPEGYSVSREKKERFSLILESASTNQTSMYLCASSTSAFNTEAFFGQGTRLTVV.

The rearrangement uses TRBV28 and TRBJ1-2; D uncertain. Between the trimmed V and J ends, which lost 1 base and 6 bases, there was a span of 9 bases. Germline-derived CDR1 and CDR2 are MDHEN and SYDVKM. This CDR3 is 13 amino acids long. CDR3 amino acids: CASSLLAFNGYTF. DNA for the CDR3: TGTGCCAGCAGTTTATTGGCTTTTAATGGCTACACCTTC.

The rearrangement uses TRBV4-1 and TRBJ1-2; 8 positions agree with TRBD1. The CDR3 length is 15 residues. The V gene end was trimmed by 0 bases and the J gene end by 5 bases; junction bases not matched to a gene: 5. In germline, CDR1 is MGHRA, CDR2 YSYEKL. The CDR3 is CASSQDRGREYGYTF. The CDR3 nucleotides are TGCGCCAGCAGCCAAGACAGGGGGCGAGAGTATGGCTACACCTTC.

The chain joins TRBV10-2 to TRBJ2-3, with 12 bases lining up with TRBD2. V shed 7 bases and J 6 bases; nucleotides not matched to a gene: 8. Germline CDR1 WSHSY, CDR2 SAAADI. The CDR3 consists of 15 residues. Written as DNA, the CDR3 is TGCGCCAGCAAACTAGCGGGGGGAGGGGCGGATACGCAGTATTTT. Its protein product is CASKLAGGGADTQYF.

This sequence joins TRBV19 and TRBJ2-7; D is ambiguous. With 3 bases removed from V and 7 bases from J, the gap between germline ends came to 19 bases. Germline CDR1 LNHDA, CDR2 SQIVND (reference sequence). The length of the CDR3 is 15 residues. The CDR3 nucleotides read TGTGCCAGTAGTATGGCCTCCGCACGGGTCGAAGAGCAGTACTTC. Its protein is CASSMASARVEEQYF.

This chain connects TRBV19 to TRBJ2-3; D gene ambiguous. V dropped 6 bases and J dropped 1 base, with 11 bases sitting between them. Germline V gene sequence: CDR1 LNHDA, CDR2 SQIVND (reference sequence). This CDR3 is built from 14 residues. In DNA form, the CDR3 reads TGTGCCAGTAGCCACAGATCCGGCACAGATACGCAGTATTTT. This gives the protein CASSHRSGTDTQYF.

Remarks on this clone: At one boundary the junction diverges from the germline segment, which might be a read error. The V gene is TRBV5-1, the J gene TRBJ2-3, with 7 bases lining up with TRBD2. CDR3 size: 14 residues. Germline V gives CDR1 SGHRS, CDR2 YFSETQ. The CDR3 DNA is TGCGACAGCAGGGAGGGGCCCAGCACAGATACGCAGTATTTT. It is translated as CDSREGPSTDTQYF.

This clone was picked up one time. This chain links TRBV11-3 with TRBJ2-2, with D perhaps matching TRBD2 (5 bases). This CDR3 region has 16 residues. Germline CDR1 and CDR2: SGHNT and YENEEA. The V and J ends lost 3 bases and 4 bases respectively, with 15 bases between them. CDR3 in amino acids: CASSLGNGGGTGELFF. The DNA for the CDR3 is TGTGCCAGCAGCTTGGGGAATGGAGGTGGCACCGGGGAGCTGTTTTTT.

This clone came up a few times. CDR3 nucleotides: TGTGCCAGCAGGGCTAAGGGGTCGATGGGTCTCGAGCAGTACTTC. It encodes CASRAKGSMGLEQYF. This chain joins TRBV27 and TRBJ2-7, with D tentatively TRBD1 (5 bases). V was clipped by 6 bases and J by 6 bases, with 21 bases between them. Per the germline V gene, CDR1 is MNHEY and CDR2 is SMNVEV (reference sequence). The CDR3 is 15 amino acids.

CDR3 residues: CASGPLRAPRTF. CDR3 coding DNA: TGTGCCAGCGGCCCTCTCAGGGCCCCCCGTACCTTC. The chain is built from TRBV6-5 and TRBJ1-2; D is possibly TRBD1 (5 bases). CDR3 length equals 12 residues. Deletions cut 8 bases from V and 14 bases from J, with 21 bases between. Germline V gives CDR1 MNHEY, CDR2 SVGAGI.

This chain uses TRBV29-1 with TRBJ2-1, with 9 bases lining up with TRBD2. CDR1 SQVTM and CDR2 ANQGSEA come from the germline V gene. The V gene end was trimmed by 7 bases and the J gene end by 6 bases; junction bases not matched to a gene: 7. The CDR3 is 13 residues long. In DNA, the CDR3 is TGCAGCGCCGTTGAGACTAGCGGCAATGAGCAGTTCTTC. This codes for CSAVETSGNEQFF.

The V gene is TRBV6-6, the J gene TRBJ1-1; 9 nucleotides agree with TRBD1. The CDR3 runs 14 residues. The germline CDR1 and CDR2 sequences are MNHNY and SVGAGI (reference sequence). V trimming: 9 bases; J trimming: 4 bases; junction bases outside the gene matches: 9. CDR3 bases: TGTGCCAGTCGGCGGACAGGGGTATCCACTGAAGCTTTCTTT. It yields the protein CASRRTGVSTEAFF.

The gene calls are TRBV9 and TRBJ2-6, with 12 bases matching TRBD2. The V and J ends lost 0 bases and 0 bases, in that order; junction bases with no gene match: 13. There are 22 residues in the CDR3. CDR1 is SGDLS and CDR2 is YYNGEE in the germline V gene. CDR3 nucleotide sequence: TGTGCCAGCAGCGTAGCTCGGACTAGCGGGAACTTGATCTCCTCTGGGGCCAACGTCCTGACTTTC. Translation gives CASSVARTSGNLISSGANVLTF. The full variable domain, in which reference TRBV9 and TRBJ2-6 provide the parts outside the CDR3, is DSGVTQTPKHLITATGQRVTLRCSPRSGDLSVYWYQQSLDQGLQFLIQYYNGEERAKGNILERFSAQQFPDLHSELNLSSLELGDSALYFCASSVARTSGNLISSGANVLTFGAGSRLTVL.

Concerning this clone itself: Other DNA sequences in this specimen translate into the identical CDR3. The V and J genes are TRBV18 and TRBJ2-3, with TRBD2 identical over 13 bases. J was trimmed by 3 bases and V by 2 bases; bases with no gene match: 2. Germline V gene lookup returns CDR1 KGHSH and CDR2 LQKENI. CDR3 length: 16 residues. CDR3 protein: CASSPRLAGGTDTQYF. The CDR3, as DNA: TGTGCCAGCTCACCAAGACTAGCGGGAGGAACAGATACGCAGTATTTT.

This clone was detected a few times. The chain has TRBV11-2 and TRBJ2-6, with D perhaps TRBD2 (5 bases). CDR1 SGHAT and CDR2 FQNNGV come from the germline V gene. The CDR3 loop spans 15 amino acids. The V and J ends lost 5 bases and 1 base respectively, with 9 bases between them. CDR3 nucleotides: TGTGCCAGCAGCACGTCGGGGTCTGGGGCCAACGTCCTGACTTTC. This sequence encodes CASSTSGSGANVLTF.